One sample yielded the 9 T cell receptor beta chains listed below, sequenced in a study of blood T cell repertoires in COVID-19. The repertoire was sequenced with immunoSEQ multiplex PCR; TCRdb's copy has only in-frame clones and lacks some. The table records some 20,000 clones, about 85% of them present only once. Source material: peripheral blood. These receptors came from a human donor in a cohort sampled during active COVID-19.

The rearrangement uses TRBV5-1 and TRBJ2-4, with 7 bases identical to TRBD1. This CDR3 contains 15 residues. The ends lost 2 bases at V and 8 bases at J; junction bases unmatched: 10. Germline V gene sequence: CDR1 SGHRS, CDR2 YFSETQ. The CDR3 here is CASSFYRGPGDIQYF. The CDR3 DNA sequence: TGCGCCAGCAGCTTCTACAGGGGCCCAGGGGACATTCAGTACTTC.

Points on this clone: This same CDR3 is encoded by further DNA sequences in the sample. V is TRBV5-4 and J is TRBJ2-3, with 7 bases lining up with TRBD1. Germline CDR1 is SGHNT and CDR2 is YYREEE (reference sequence). The CDR3 has 15 residues. The trim removed 0 bases at V and 3 bases at J, leaving 4 bases unmatched. As DNA, the CDR3 is TGTGCCAGCAGCTTGGACAGGGGCAGGACAGATACGCAGTATTTT. Translation gives CASSLDRGRTDTQYF.

By share, this clone counts as medium-sized. Relative to the germline gene, one junction end is altered; a read error may explain this. This chain links TRBV19 with TRBJ1-1; TRBD1 might be the D (6 bases). This CDR3 spans 15 amino acids. The germline V gene encodes CDR1 LNHDA and CDR2 SQIVND (reference sequence). The CDR3 here is CASSPSGGAYTQAFF. CDR3 in DNA: TGTGCCAGTAGTCCCTCTGGGGGGGCATACACTCAAGCTTTCTTT.

V usage is TRBV27 and J usage is TRBJ2-3; TRBD2 agrees at 9 bases. The junction had 6 bases not matched to a gene; V was cut back by 8 bases and J by 6 bases. The CDR3 is 13 residues long. Germline-derived CDR1 and CDR2 are MNHEY and SMNVEV (reference sequence). The CDR3 coding sequence is TGTGCCAGCGGCTACGGACTAGCGGATACGCAGTATTTT. Protein: CASGYGLADTQYF.

The chain is built from TRBV28 and TRBJ1-6; TRBD1 might be the D (5 bases). Germline V gives CDR1 MDHEN, CDR2 SYDVKM. V lost 2 bases, J lost 14 bases, and 25 bases lay in between. This CDR3 has 17 amino acids. CDR3 sequence reads: CASSLISGTMSPGTLHF. CDR3 in DNA: TGTGCCAGCAGTTTAATTAGCGGGACGATGAGTCCCGGGACCCTCCACTTT.

The chain carries TRBV3-1 (or the pseudogene TRBV3-2) and TRBJ1-3, with unresolved D. The CDR3 runs to 16 residues. CDR1 is LGHDT and CDR2 is YNNKEL in the germline V gene (reference sequence). The V end was cut by 1 base, the J end by 0 bases, with 10 bases between. The CDR3 is CASSQGAGGSGNTIYF. The CDR3 bases are TGTGCCAGCAGCCAAGGAGCGGGCGGCTCTGGAAACACCATATATTTT.

The chain links TRBV6-5 to TRBJ2-7, with a tentative D call TRBD2 (5 bases). The CDR3 extends over 13 amino acids. Germline CDR1 and CDR2: MNHEY and SVGAGI. Trimming removed 7 bases at V and 3 bases at J, with 13 bases between. This chain's CDR3 is CASTDSGLYEQYF. The CDR3 DNA reads as TGTGCCAGCACTGACTCCGGACTCTACGAGCAGTACTTC.

In this sample, this clone turned up once. This chain uses TRBV3-1 (or the pseudogene TRBV3-2) with TRBJ2-7; 12 bases agree with TRBD2. There are 15 residues in the CDR3. V was pared by 6 bases and J by 7 bases, with 10 bases of the junction left unmatched. Germline V gene data show CDR1 as LGHDT and CDR2 as YNNKEL (reference sequence). CDR3 in amino acids: CASSPGLAGLGEQYF. In DNA form, the CDR3 reads TGTGCCAGCAGTCCCGGACTAGCGGGACTTGGAGAGCAGTACTTC.

The chain uses TRBV7-9 and TRBJ1-1; 10 bases are a match to TRBD1. CDR1 and CDR2 (germline): SEHNR, FQNEAQ (reference sequence). V gave up 4 bases and J gave up 2 bases; unmatched junction bases: 7. The CDR3 is 16 residues long. The CDR3: CASSSWTGGYNTEAFF. Written as DNA, the CDR3 is TGTGCCAGCAGCTCTTGGACAGGGGGGTATAACACTGAAGCTTTCTTT.